This T cell receptor beta chain was found in a study of neoadjuvant anti-PD-1 for oral cavity cancer. Study details: Non-progressing patients received a fourth nivolumab dose near day 43, then surgery on days 50-56.

V dropped 5 bases and J dropped 0 bases, with 18 bases sitting between them. Germline-derived CDR1 and CDR2 are SGHNT and YYREEE (reference sequence). The CDR3 covers 17 residues. Libraries were prepared by immunoSEQ multiplex PCR; TCRdb keeps only in-frame clonotypes and omits some of them. The table records some 15,000 clones, about 77% of them present only once. Notes on this clone: What it binds is unknown.

Study-level findings and limits: With a few patients per group, TCR findings need larger cohorts.

Documented time point: after neoadjuvant nivolumab, at surgical resection. Stage II-IVA oral cavity squamous cell carcinoma was new and untreated by systemic or radiation therapy. Blood cells were analyzed directly, without culture or expansion. The source was PBMCs, collected after nivolumab (anti-PD-1) treatment. The genes are TRBV5-4 and TRBJ2-1; the D gene is possibly TRBD2 (5 bases). The source of this sequence is a person between 40 and 85 years old with oral cavity squamous cell carcinoma. The CDR3 protein is CASSYGSQAYSYNEQFF. DNA of the CDR3: TGTGCCAGCAGTTATGGGAGCCAGGCCTACTCCTACAATGAGCAGTTCTTC.